Listed here are 10 T cell receptor beta chains from one sample, sequenced in a study of Graves' ophthalmopathy and Graves' hyperthyroidism. The authors amplified TCR beta CDR3 regions, and they did so from RNA transcripts for repertoire sequencing. HTBI primers served in a first-round RT-PCR, which a second-round multiplex PCR followed. TCRdb recomputed calls from the multiplex PCR reads with MiXCR, one row per CDR3 protein. The profile covers some 370,000 distinct CDR3 sequences, with roughly 17% appearing a single time and 2% to 2.5% taken by the ten largest. The sample taken for sequencing was peripheral blood. The receptors were sampled from an adult woman with stable Graves' hyperthyroidism.

This clonotype has at least ten counts. The chain uses TRBV6-2 or TRBV6-3 and TRBJ1-1, with TRBD1 matching over 7 bases. The CDR3 is 13 residues long. CDR1 is MNHEY and CDR2 is SVGEGT in the germline V gene. With V trimmed by 6 bases and J by 3 bases, 4 bases remained unmatched. The CDR3 reads CASRDRSYTEAFF. CDR3 coding DNA: TGTGCCAGCAGGGACAGGTCATACACTGAAGCTTTCTTT.

This clonotype was seen repeatedly, ten times or more. The J gene is TRBJ2-7, the V gene TRBV7-8; 10 positions agree with TRBD1. The CDR3 is 16 residues long. From germline, CDR1 is SGHVS and CDR2 FQNEAQ. J was trimmed by 3 bases and V by 1 base; bases with no gene match: 6. CDR3 in DNA: TGTGCCAGCAGCTTAGAGGTTTGGACAGGGGGCTACGAGCAGTACTTC. Its translation is CASSLEVWTGGYEQYF.

This clonotype was observed many times. The rearrangement joins TRBV7-2 to TRBJ2-7; the match to TRBD2 covers 8 bases. Germline-derived CDR1 and CDR2 are SGHTA and FQGNSA. This CDR3 has 16 residues. Losses at the gene ends were 5 bases for V and 3 bases for J; bases not matched to a gene: 12. The CDR3 sequence is CASSPSTSAGVYEQYF. Written as DNA, the CDR3 is TGTGCCAGCAGCCCTAGTACATCAGCGGGAGTCTACGAGCAGTACTTC.

In this sample, this clonotype turned up a few times. No conserved phenylalanine or tryptophan ends this CDR3, so it is likely a read error. No DNA is shown, since the ends of the CDR3 on it are uncertain; the CDR3 is the one TCRdb lists. The chain employs TRBV20-1 and TRBJ1-1; the DNA was not used to check the table's D call, TRBD1. The CDR3 contains 15 residues when both ends are counted. Germline lookup yields CDR1 DFQATT and CDR2 SNEGSKA (reference sequence). The CDR3 spells CSASTTDRGLPEACL.

This clonotype was found many times. The chain uses TRBV29-1 and TRBJ2-2, with 12 bases matching TRBD2. Germline CDR1 SQVTM, CDR2 ANQGSEA. The CDR3 consists of 15 residues. The V and J ends lost 6 bases and 7 bases, in that order; junction bases with no gene match: 9. As DNA, the CDR3 is TGCAGCGTCCCGACTAGCGGGAGTTCCGGCGGGGAGCTGTTTTTT. This gives the protein CSVPTSGSSGGELFF.

Here the CDR3 reads CASRVHDGSRGGYTF. The CDR3 DNA sequence: TGTGCCAGCAGAGTACATGACGGGAGTCGCGGTGGCTACACCTTC. The gene calls are TRBV6-2 or TRBV6-3 and TRBJ1-2; no firm D call. This CDR3 has 15 residues. V lost 6 bases to trimming and J lost 7 bases, with 21 bases between them. CDR1 is MNHEY, CDR2 SVGEGT, per germline.

This clonotype was seen ten or more times. The chain employs TRBV6-2 or TRBV6-3 and TRBJ2-7, with 10 bases fitting TRBD2. Looked up from germline, CDR1 is MNHEY and CDR2 is SVGEGT. J was trimmed by 3 bases and V by 7 bases; bases with no gene match: 3. The CDR3 loop spans 13 amino acids. CDR3 region: CASKREGLYEQYF. The DNA of the CDR3 is TGTGCCAGCAAGCGGGAGGGCCTCTACGAGCAGTACTTC.

This clonotype was counted a few times. This chain links TRBV18 with TRBJ1-3; D is undetermined. V gave up 6 bases and J gave up 4 bases, with 16 bases separating them. Germline lookup yields CDR1 KGHSH and CDR2 LQKENI. The CDR3 has 15 residues. The DNA of the CDR3 is TGTGCCAGCTCTCGGACGACCTCGGACGGAAACACCATATATTTT. This sequence encodes CASSRTTSDGNTIYF.

This clonotype was seen ten or more times. The chain carries TRBV28 and TRBJ2-7, with D unresolved. V lost 1 base, J lost 3 bases, and 10 bases lay in between. CDR1 and CDR2 from the germline V gene are MDHEN and SYDVKM. The CDR3 has 14 residues. The CDR3 coding sequence is TGTGCCAGCAGTTTATTTGGGGAAAGCTACGAGCAGTACTTC. This translates into CASSLFGESYEQYF.

This clonotype appeared many times. The chain joins TRBV7-2 to TRBJ2-7; D may be TRBD1 or TRBD2 (6 bases each). Germline CDR1 and CDR2: SGHTA and FQGNSA. The CDR3 has 16 amino acids. Between the trimmed V and J ends, which lost 3 bases and 4 bases, there was a span of 19 bases. CDR3 coding DNA: TGTGCCAGCAGCTTCTCTGGGGGGCCTCGACCGTACGAGCAGTACTTC. It specifies CASSFSGGPRPYEQYF.